Each of the 5 T cell receptor beta chains below was sequenced from the same sample in a study of molecular identifiers for immune sequencing clone quantification. MiXCR was run by TCRdb on the PCR reads, yielding one entry per CDR3 protein. The data contain 80,000 to 100,000 distinct CDR3 sequences, more than 20% of them singletons. Sequenced material: naive CD8+ T cells from blood, with Jurkat cell RNA spiked in. The subset was: FACS-sorted CD8+CD4-CCR7+CD45RA+ naive T cells. These receptors were obtained from a human donor in good health. Some libraries in this study had Jurkat cell RNA spiked in.

This chain connects TRBV6-4 to TRBJ2-7; tentatively, D is TRBD1 (5 bases). Germline CDR1 reads MRHNA; CDR2 reads SNTAGT. The CDR3 covers 13 residues. V lost 5 bases to trimming and J lost 3 bases, with 11 bases between them. The CDR3 coding sequence is TGTGCCAGCAGTCGACAGAGCCGCTACGAGCAGTACTTC. Its protein is CASSRQSRYEQYF.

On this clonotype itself: It may be a read error: a sequence one base away is much more abundant. The genes are TRBV4-3 and TRBJ2-5; 11 bases agree with TRBD2. Germline V gene sequence: CDR1 LGHNA, CDR2 YSLEER. The CDR3 covers 16 residues. V gave up 4 bases and J gave up 2 bases; unmatched junction bases: 6. The CDR3 spells CASSPRVAGGQETQYF. Written as DNA, the CDR3 is TGCGCCAGCAGCCCCCGTGTAGCGGGGGGGCAAGAGACCCAGTACTTC.

This clonotype was seen at least ten times. J is TRBJ1-3 and V is TRBV7-9; the D gene is possibly TRBD1 (5 bases). Germline V gene sequence: CDR1 SEHNR, CDR2 FQNEAQ (reference sequence). Between the trimmed V and J ends, which lost 1 base and 4 bases, there was a span of 17 bases. The CDR3 sequence is 17 residues long. The CDR3 region has the DNA TGTGCCAGCAGCTTAGGGACCGGGCCCAACAGGGGAAACACCATATATTTT. Translating it yields CASSLGTGPNRGNTIYF.

This clonotype was seen a few times. The genes are TRBV13 and TRBJ2-1; a possible D gene is TRBD1 (5 bases). CDR1 is PRHDT and CDR2 is FYEKMQ in the germline V gene (reference sequence). Trimming stripped 6 bases from V and 1 base from J, with 13 bases between. This CDR3 has 15 amino acids. The CDR3 coding sequence is TGTGCCAGCAGTCACGACAGAGATTCCTACAATGAGCAGTTCTTC. Translating gives CASSHDRDSYNEQFF.

Turning to this clonotype: This may be a read error: a much more frequent sequence differs by one nucleotide. The chain links TRBV6-2 or TRBV6-3 to TRBJ1-1; possible D gene TRBD1, 5 bases. V gave up 8 bases and J gave up 6 bases, with 22 bases separating them. Germline-derived CDR1 and CDR2 are MNHEY and SVGEGT. CDR3 length: 15 residues. CDR3 region: CASGWDGSLGSEAFF. The CDR3 nucleotides are TGTGCCAGCGGTTGGGACGGATCCCTAGGGTCTGAAGCTTTCTTT.